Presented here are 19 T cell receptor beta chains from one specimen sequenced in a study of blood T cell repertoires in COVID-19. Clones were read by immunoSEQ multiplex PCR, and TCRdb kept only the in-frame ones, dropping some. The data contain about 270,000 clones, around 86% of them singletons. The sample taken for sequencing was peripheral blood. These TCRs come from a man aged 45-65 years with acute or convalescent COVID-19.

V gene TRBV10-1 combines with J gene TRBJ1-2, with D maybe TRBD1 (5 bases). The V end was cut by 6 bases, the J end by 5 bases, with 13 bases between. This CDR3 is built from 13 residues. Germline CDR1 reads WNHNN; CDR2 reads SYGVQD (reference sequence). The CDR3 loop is CASSQTVSYGYTF. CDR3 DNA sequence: TGCGCCAGCAGCCAGACAGTCTCGTATGGCTACACCTTC.

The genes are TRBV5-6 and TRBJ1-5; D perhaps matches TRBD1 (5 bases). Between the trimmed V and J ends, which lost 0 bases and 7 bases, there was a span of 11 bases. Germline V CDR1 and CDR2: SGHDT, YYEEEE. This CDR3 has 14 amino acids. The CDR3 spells CASSLVGEGQPQHF. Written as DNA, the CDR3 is TGTGCCAGCAGCTTGGTAGGGGAGGGGCAGCCCCAGCATTTT.

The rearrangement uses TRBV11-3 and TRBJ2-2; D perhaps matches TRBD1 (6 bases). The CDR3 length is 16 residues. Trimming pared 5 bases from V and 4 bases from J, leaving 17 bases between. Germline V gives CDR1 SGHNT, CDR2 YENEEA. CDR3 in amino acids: CASSTSGQSLTGELFF. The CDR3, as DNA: TGTGCCAGCAGCACCTCAGGACAGAGCCTCACCGGGGAGCTGTTTTTT.

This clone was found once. In nucleotides, the CDR3 is TGCGCCAGCAGCTTGGAAAGTAGAACCCGTGATACGCAGTATTTT. It encodes CASSLESRTRDTQYF. The gene calls are TRBV5-1 and TRBJ2-3, with D unclear. The CDR3 sequence is 15 residues long. Trimming shortened V by 0 bases and J by 6 bases, and 14 bases separated the two germline ends. Germline CDR1 and CDR2: SGHRS and YFSETQ.

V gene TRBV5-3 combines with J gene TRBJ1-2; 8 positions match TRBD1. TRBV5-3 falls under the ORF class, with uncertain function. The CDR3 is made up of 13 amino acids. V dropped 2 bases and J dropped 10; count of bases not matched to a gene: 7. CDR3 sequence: CARSFRRGRDYTF. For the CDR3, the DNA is TGTGCCAGAAGCTTCCGCAGGGGGCGTGACTACACCTTC.

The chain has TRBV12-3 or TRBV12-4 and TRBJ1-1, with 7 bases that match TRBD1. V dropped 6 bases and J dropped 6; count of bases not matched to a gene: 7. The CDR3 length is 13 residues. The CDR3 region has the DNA TGTGCCAGCAGCTCTGACAGGGTGGCTGAAGCTTTCTTT. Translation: CASSSDRVAEAFF.

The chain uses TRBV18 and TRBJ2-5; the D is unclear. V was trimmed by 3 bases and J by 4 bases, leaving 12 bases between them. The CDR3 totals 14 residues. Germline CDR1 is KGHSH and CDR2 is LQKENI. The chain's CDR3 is CASSPRAGLETQYF. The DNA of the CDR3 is TGTGCCAGCTCACCGCGCGCAGGTTTAGAGACCCAGTACTTC.

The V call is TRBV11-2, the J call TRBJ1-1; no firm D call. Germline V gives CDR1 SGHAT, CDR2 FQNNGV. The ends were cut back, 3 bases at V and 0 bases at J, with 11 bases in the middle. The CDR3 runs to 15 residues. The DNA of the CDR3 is TGTGCCAGCAGCTTGGCATCATTCATGAACACTGAAGCTTTCTTT. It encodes CASSLASFMNTEAFF.

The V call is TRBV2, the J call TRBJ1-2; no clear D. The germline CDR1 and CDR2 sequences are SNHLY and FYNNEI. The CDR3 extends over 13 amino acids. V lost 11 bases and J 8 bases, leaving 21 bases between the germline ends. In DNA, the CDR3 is TGTGCCGCCACCTCAATGACTAGAGAGGGCTACACCTTC. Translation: CAATSMTREGYTF.

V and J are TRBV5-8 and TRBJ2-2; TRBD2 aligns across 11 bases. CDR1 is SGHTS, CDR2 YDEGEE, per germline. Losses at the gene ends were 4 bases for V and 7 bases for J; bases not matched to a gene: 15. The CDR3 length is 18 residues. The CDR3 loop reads CASSPILTSGARGGELFF. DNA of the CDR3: TGTGCCAGCAGCCCGATATTGACTAGCGGGGCCCGGGGCGGGGAGCTGTTTTTT.

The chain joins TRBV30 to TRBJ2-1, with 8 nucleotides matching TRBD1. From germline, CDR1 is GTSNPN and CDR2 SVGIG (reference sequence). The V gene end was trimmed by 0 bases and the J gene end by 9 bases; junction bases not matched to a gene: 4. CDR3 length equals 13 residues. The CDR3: CAWSVSTGGEQFF. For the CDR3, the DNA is TGTGCCTGGAGTGTATCCACAGGGGGTGAGCAGTTCTTC.

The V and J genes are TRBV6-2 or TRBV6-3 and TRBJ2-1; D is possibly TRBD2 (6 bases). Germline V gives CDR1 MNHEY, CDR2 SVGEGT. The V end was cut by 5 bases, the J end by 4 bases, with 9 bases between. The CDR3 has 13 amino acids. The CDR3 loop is CASSRAGYNEQFF. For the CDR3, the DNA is TGTGCCAGCAGTCGTGCGGGGTACAATGAGCAGTTCTTC.

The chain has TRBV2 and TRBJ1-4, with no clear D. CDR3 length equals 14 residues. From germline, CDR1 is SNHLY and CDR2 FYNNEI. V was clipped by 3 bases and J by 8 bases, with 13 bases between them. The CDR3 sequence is CASSEDGRREKLFF. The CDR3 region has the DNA TGTGCCAGCAGTGAGGACGGGAGGCGCGAAAAACTGTTTTTT.

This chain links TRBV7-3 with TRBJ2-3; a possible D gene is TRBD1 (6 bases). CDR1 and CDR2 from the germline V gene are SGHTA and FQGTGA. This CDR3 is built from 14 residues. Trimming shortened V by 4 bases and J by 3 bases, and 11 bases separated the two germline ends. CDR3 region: CASSSQGITDTQYF. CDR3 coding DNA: TGTGCCAGCAGCTCCCAGGGGATTACAGATACGCAGTATTTT.

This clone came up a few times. The CDR3 DNA is TGTGCCAGCAGTTTCGAGCCCACCTTCTATGGCTACACCTTC. Translated, it gives CASSFEPTFYGYTF. This sequence joins TRBV6-6 and TRBJ1-2; D is unresolved. This CDR3 is built from 14 residues. CDR1 is MNHNY, CDR2 SVGAGI, per germline (reference sequence). V gave up 4 bases and J gave up 4 bases, with 13 bases separating them.

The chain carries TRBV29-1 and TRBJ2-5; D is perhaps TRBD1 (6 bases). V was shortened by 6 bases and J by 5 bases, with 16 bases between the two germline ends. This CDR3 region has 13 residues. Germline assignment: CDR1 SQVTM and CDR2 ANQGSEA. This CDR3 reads CSVDRDIGETQYF. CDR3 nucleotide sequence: TGCAGCGTGGACCGGGACATTGGGGAGACCCAGTACTTC.

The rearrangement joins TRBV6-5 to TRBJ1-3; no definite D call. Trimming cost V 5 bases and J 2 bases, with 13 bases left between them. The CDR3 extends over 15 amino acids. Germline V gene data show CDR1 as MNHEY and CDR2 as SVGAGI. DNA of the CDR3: TGTGCCAGCAGTCGTCCCCCCGAGCCTGGAAACACCATATATTTT. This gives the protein CASSRPPEPGNTIYF.

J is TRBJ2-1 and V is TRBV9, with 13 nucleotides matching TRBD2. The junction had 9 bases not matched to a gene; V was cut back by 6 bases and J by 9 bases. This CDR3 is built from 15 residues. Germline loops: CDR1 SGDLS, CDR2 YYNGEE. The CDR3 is CASTVGTSGVGEQFF. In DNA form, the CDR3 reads TGTGCCAGCACCGTCGGGACTAGCGGGGTAGGTGAGCAGTTCTTC.

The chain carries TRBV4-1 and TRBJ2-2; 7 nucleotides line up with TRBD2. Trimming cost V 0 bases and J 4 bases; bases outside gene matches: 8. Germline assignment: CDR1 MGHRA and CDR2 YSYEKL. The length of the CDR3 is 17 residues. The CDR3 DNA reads TGCGCCAGCAGCCAAGAGGGACGAGCGGGGCTCACCGGGGAGCTGTTTTTT. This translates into CASSQEGRAGLTGELFF.